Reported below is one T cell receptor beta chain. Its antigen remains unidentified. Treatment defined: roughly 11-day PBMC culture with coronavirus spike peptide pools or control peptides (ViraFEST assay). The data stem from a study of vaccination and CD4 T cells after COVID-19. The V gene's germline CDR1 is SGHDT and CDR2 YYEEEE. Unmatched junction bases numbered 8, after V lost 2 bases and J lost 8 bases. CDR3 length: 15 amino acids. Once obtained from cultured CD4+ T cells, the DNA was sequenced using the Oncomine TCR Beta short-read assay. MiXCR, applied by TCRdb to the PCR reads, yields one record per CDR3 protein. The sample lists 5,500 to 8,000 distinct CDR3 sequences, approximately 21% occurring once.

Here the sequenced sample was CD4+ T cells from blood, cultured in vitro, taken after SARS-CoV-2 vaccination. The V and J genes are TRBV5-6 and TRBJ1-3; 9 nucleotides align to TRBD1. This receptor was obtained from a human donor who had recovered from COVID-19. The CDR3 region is CASSLSPGQGDTIYF. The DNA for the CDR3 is TGTGCCAGCAGCTTATCACCGGGACAGGGCGACACCATATATTTT.